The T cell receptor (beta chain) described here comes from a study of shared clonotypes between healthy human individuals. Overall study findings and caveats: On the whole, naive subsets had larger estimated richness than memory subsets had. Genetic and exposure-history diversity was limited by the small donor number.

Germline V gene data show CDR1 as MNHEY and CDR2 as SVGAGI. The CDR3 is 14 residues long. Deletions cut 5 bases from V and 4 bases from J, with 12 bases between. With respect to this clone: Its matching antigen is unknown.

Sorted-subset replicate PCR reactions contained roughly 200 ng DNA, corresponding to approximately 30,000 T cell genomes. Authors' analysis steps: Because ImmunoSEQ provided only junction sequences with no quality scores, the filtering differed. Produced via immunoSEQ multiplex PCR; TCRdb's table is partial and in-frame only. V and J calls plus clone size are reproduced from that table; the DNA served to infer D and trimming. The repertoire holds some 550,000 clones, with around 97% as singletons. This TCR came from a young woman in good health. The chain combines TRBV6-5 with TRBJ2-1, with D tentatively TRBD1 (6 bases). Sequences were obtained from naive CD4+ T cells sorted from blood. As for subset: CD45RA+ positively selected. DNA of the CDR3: TGTGCCAGCAGTAAGGACAGAGATTACAATGAGCAGTTCTTC. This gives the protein CASSKDRDYNEQFF.